A selection of T cell receptor beta chains follows, all from one sample in a study of PD-L1 blockade in urothelial cancer. Clones were sequenced by immunoSEQ multiplex PCR, and TCRdb holds only the in-frame ones, with some missing. The table shows approximately 38,000 clones, with about four fifths occurring only once. The sample consisted of PBMCs, taken around atezolizumab (anti-PD-L1) treatment. The receptors here all came from a man in his 60s with urothelial cancer. The CDR3 runs from the conserved cysteine through the conserved F or W. The D gene is left open where the match is weak. Size tells how often a clone was seen (once, few, many) or the class of an expanded clone, and some rows leave it out.

>NA|TRBJ1-1|TRBV7-9|13|NA
TGTGCCAGCAGCCGGAGTGGTAGCACTGAAGCTTTCTTT
CASSRSGSTEAFF
>NA|TRBJ1-3|TRBV5-3|17|NA
TGTGCCAGAAGCTTGGGGGAGGGCCAGAGCTCTGGAAACACCATATATTTT
CARSLGEGQSSGNTIYF
>TRBD2|TRBJ2-7|TRBV2|15|NA
TGTGCCAGCAGTGAGGCGGTAGCGGGGTCCTACGAGCAGTACTTC
CASSEAVAGSYEQYF
>TRBD1|TRBJ1-2|TRBV28|14|NA
TGTGCCAGCAGATCGACAGGGCCCATTGGGGGCTACACCTTC
CASRSTGPIGGYTF
>NA|TRBJ1-6|TRBV11-3|12|few
TGTGCCAGCAAAGGGAGAGATTCACCCCTCCACTTT
CASKGRDSPLHF
>NA|TRBJ1-1|TRBV6-5|14|NA
TGTGCCAGCAGTTTCATGGGACTCTCCACTGAAGCTTTCTTT
CASSFMGLSTEAFF
>NA|TRBJ2-1|TRBV7-6|12|NA
TGTGCCAGACCGGAAACTAGCACTGAGCAGTTCTTC
CARPETSTEQFF
>TRBD2|TRBJ2-1|TRBV10-2|16|NA
TGCGCCAGCAGGCCCCTAGTCGGGAGGGCCACGAATGAGCAGTTCTTC
CASRPLVGRATNEQFF
>TRBD1|TRBJ1-5|TRBV5-6|16|NA
TGTGCCAGCAGCTTGTTCTTCGGACAGGGAAATCAGCCCCAGCATTTT
CASSLFFGQGNQPQHF
>TRBD2|TRBJ2-3|TRBV27|14|NA
TGTGCCAGCAGTTTTACTAGCGGGGAGGATACGCAGTATTTT
CASSFTSGEDTQYF
>TRBD1|TRBJ2-3|TRBV5-6|16|NA
TGTGCCAGCAGGAGCCCGGGACAGGGGGACACAGATACGCAGTATTTT
CASRSPGQGDTDTQYF
>NA|TRBJ2-1|TRBV7-8|17|NA
TGTGCCAGCAGCTCTCGCCCCGGACAGACCTCCTACAATGAGCAGTTCTTC
CASSSRPGQTSYNEQFF
>NA|TRBJ2-2|TRBV14|15|once
TGTGCCAGCAGCCAAGACAGGACGAACACCGGGGAGCTGTTTTTT
CASSQDRTNTGELFF
>TRBD2|TRBJ2-7|TRBV27|15|NA
TGTGCCAGCAGTTTGTCAAGCGGGAGTATTTACGAGCAGTACTTC
CASSLSSGSIYEQYF
>NA|TRBJ2-2|TRBV2|15|NA
TGTGCCAGCAACCTCAGACTCGGGAACACCGGGGAGCTGTTTTTT
CASNLRLGNTGELFF
>NA|TRBJ2-1|TRBV7-9|14|NA
TGTGCCAGCAGCTTAGGTGGATTAGCAGCGGAGCAGTTCTTC
CASSLGGLAAEQFF
>TRBD1|TRBJ1-2|TRBV28|16|few
TGTGCCAGCAGTTCCCCTTCGACAGGGCCCAAAGGCGGCTACACCTTC
CASSSPSTGPKGGYTF
>TRBD1|TRBJ2-3|TRBV29-1|13|NA
TGCAGCGTAGCCCAGACAGGGACAGATACGCAGTATTTT
CSVAQTGTDTQYF
>TRBD1|TRBJ1-6|TRBV5-5|15|NA
TGTGCCAGCAGCTTACCGACAGGGACGGCCTCACCCCTCCACTTT
CASSLPTGTASPLHF
>TRBD1|TRBJ2-7|TRBV9|13|NA
TGTGCCAGCAGCGCCGATACAGGGGCCGAGCAGTACTTC
CASSADTGAEQYF
>TRBD1|TRBJ2-1|TRBV9|14|NA
TGTGCCAGCAGCGTGGGACAGGGTAGGAATGAGCAGTTCTTC
CASSVGQGRNEQFF
>TRBD2|TRBJ2-1|TRBV19|15|NA
TGTGCCAGCGCCCTAGCGGGAGGTCCCTACAATGAGCAGTTCTTC
CASALAGGPYNEQFF
>NA|TRBJ1-2|TRBV6-1|15|NA
TGTGCCAGCAGTGAAGGACGACAGAGAGACTATGGCTACACCTTC
CASSEGRQRDYGYTF
>NA|TRBJ1-4|TRBV28|14|NA
TGTGCCAGCAGTTTAGGAAGGGACCGGGGGAAACTGTTTTTT
CASSLGRDRGKLFF
>TRBD2|TRBJ2-3|TRBV5-4|18|NA
TGTGCCAGCAGCTTGACTAGCGGGGGACTAATTAGCACAGATACGCAGTATTTT
CASSLTSGGLISTDTQYF
>NA|TRBJ2-3|TRBV28|15|NA
TGTGCCAGCATGGGGCGGAACAAAGGCGCAGATACGCAGTATTTT
CASMGRNKGADTQYF
>TRBD1|TRBJ1-2|TRBV7-6|15|once
TGTGCCAGCAGTTTAAATCCCGGACAGGAGGGAGGCTACACCTTC
CASSLNPGQEGGYTF
>TRBD2|TRBJ2-5|TRBV5-1|18|NA
TGCGCCAGCAGCTTGGGGGCCCTAGCGGGGGACTTCCAAGAGACCCAGTACTTC
CASSLGALAGDFQETQYF
>NA|TRBJ2-4|TRBV14|15|NA
TGTGCCAGCAGCCAACCCGGGGCGGGGGCGAACATTCAGTACTTC
CASSQPGAGANIQYF
>NA|TRBJ2-1|TRBV7-9|12|NA
TGTGCCAGCAGCCGAAGGAGCGATGAGCAGTTCTTC
CASSRRSDEQFF
>TRBD2|TRBJ2-3|TRBV27|15|NA
TGTGCCAGCACGATCCGGGGGGGGCTAGGAGATACGCAGTATTTT
CASTIRGGLGDTQYF
>NA|TRBJ1-2|TRBV2|12|NA
TGTGCCAGCACCTCTGGGAGGGGAGGCTACACCTTC
CASTSGRGGYTF
>TRBD2|TRBJ2-3|TRBV5-6|15|few
TGTGCCAGCAGCTTTTATACTAGCGGGCGAGATACGCAGTATTTT
CASSFYTSGRDTQYF
>TRBD2|TRBJ2-1|TRBV19|15|NA
TGTGCCAGTAGTATCCGGGGGGGCTCCTACAATGAGCAGTTCTTC
CASSIRGGSYNEQFF
>TRBD2|TRBJ2-2|TRBV19|16|NA
TGTGCCAGTTCCGCCGAGGTAGCGGGGGTGACCGGGGAGCTGTTTTTT
CASSAEVAGVTGELFF
>NA|TRBJ1-1|TRBV7-9|13|NA
TGTGCCAGCAGCTCCGGTTCGGGGACTGAAGCTTTCTTT
CASSSGSGTEAFF
>TRBD2|TRBJ2-7|TRBV28|14|NA
TGTGCCAGCAGTCCCCTAGCGGGAGGTAGAGAGCAGTACTTC
CASSPLAGGREQYF
>NA|TRBJ2-4|TRBV25-1|12|NA
TGTGCCAGCAAGGGGCCTCGGAACATTCAGTACTTC
CASKGPRNIQYF
>TRBD2|TRBJ2-7|TRBV28|15|NA
TGTGCCAGCAGTTTCACTAGCGGGGGAGCCTACGAGCAGTACTTC
CASSFTSGGAYEQYF
>NA|TRBJ2-7|TRBV7-2|15|NA
TGTGCCAGCAGCTTAGAGGCCCAGGGTAGACACGAGCAGTACTTC
CASSLEAQGRHEQYF
>TRBD1|TRBJ1-2|TRBV5-4|14|NA
TGTGCCAGCAGCCCACAGGGGGCAGTCTATGGCTACACCTTC
CASSPQGAVYGYTF
>NA|TRBJ1-2|TRBV27|13|NA
TGTGCCAGCAGACCCTCGGGGTCGCGGGGCTACACCTTC
CASRPSGSRGYTF
>TRBD1|TRBJ2-7|TRBV7-2|14|once
TGTGCCAGCAGTCGGACAGGAATCTCCTACGAGCAGTACTTC
CASSRTGISYEQYF
>NA|TRBJ2-3|TRBV5-1|16|once
TGCGCCAGCAGCTTGGGGGGCCTTACCCGCACAGATACGCAGTATTTT
CASSLGGLTRTDTQYF
>NA|TRBJ2-1|TRBV19|13|NA
TGTGCCATTAGCGAAGGGGTAAACAATGAGCAGTTCTTC
CAISEGVNNEQFF
>NA|TRBJ2-1|TRBV11-3|15|NA
TGTGCCAGCAGCTTAGTACAGGAGAGCCACAATGAGCAGTTCTTC
CASSLVQESHNEQFF
>TRBD2|TRBJ2-7|TRBV6-6|14|few
TGTGCCAGCAGGACTAGCGGGAGGACCTACGAGCAGTACTTC
CASRTSGRTYEQYF
>NA|TRBJ2-6|TRBV19|15|many
TGTGCCAGTAGTGGCGGGTTCTCTGGGGCCAACGTCCTGACTTTC
CASSGGFSGANVLTF